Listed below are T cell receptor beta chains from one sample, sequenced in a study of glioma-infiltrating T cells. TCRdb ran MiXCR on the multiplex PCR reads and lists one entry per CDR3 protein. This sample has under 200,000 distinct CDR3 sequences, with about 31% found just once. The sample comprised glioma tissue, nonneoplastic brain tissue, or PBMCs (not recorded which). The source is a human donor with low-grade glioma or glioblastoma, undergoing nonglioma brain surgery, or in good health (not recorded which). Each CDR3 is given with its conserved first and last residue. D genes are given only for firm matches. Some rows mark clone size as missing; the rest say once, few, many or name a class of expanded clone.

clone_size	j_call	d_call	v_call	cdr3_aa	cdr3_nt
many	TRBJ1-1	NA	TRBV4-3	CASSQDRIRAAEAFF	TGCGCCAGCAGCCAAGATCGCATCCGGGCTGCTGAAGCTTTCTTT
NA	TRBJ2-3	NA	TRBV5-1	CASSLAWASWSTDTQYF	TGCGCCAGCAGCTTGGCCTGGGCTAGCTGGAGCACAGATACGCAGTATTTT
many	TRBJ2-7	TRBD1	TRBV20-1	CSARGDRGYEQYF	TGCAGTGCTAGAGGGGACAGGGGTTACGAGCAGTACTTC
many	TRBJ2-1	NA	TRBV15	CATRGWSTYNEQFF	TGTGCCACCCGCGGTTGGAGTACCTACAATGAGCAGTTCTTC
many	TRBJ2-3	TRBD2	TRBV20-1	CSAISGRAGGTTDTQYF	TGCAGTGCAATAAGCGGGAGGGCCGGGGGCACGACAGATACGCAGTATTTT
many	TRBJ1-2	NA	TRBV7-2	CAPVGQSGYTF	TGTGCCCCAGTGGGGCAGAGCGGCTACACCTTC
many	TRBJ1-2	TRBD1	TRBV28	CASSFGTGAGYTF	TGTGCCAGCAGTTTCGGGACAGGGGCGGGCTACACCTTC
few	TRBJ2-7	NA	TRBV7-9	CASSLTTGTYEQYF	TGTGCCAGCAGCCTGACCACAGGGACCTACGAGCAGTACTTC
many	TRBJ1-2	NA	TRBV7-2	CASSLDSTGSTYTF	TGTGCCAGCAGCTTAGATTCAACCGGGAGCACCTACACCTTC
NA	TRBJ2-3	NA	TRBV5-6	CASSLEEALRTDTQYF	TGTGCCAGCAGCTTGGAAGAAGCTCTCCGCACAGATACGCAGTATTTT
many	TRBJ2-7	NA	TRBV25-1	CASSDLTSGYEQYF	TGTGCCAGCAGTGACCTGACGAGCGGCTACGAGCAGTACTTC
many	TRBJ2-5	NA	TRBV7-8	CASSPGEEETQYF	TGTGCCAGCAGCCCTGGGGAGGAGGAGACCCAGTACTTC
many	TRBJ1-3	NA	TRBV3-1	CASSQERRAISGNTIYF	TGTGCCAGCAGCCAAGAGAGGAGGGCCATCTCTGGAAACACCATATATTTT
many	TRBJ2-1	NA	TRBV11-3	CASSLDNYNEQFF	TGTGCCAGCAGCCTCGACAATTACAATGAGCAGTTCTTC
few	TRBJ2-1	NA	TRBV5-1	CASRFFNYNEQFF	TGCGCCAGCAGATTCTTTAACTACAATGAGCAGTTCTTC
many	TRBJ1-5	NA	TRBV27	CASSLNRANSNQPQHF	TGTGCCAGCAGTTTAAATCGGGCTAATAGCAATCAGCCCCAGCATTTT